The 20 T cell receptor beta chains given below trace back to one sample, sequenced in a study of post-analysis software for immune sequencing data. Their recognized antigens are unknown. Presence of unique molecular identifiers characterized the TCR beta cDNA libraries. MiXCR was run by TCRdb on the PCR reads, yielding one entry per CDR3 protein. The sample consists of 350,000 to 450,000 distinct CDR3 sequences, 39% of them appearing once. General study results and limits: TRBV5-6, TRBV5-1 and TRBV20-1 were among four or five TRBV segments more frequent in patients than controls.

The sequencing sample was made of blood. These receptors were collected from a girl aged 2 to 9 with multiple sclerosis.

The V gene is TRBV15, the J gene TRBJ2-3; 11 bases line up with TRBD2. V was clipped by 3 bases and J by 0 bases; unmatched bases: 11. CDR3 length: 19 amino acids. Germline CDR1 reads LNHNV; CDR2 reads YYDKDF (reference sequence). The DNA for the CDR3 is TGTGCCACCAGCAGTACAAGACTAGCGGGGTCTCCTAGCACAGATACGCAGTATTTT. This codes for CATSSTRLAGSPSTDTQYF.

This chain links TRBV10-3 with TRBJ1-4; the D is unclear. Germline CDR1 is ENHRY and CDR2 is SYGVKD. Trimming removed 4 bases at V and 8 bases at J, with 5 bases between. The length of the CDR3 is 11 residues. The CDR3 sequence: CAISGGEKLFF. The CDR3 nucleotides are TGTGCCATCAGTGGGGGAGAAAAACTGTTTTTT.

The chain employs TRBV11-2 and TRBJ2-3, with TRBD2 matching 8 bases. CDR3 length equals 17 residues. With 5 bases clipped from V and 2 bases from J, the junction kept 12 bases outside the gene matches. From germline, CDR1 is SGHAT and CDR2 FQNNGV. The CDR3 region is CASSPYNSGVFTDTQYF. CDR3 DNA: TGTGCCAGCAGCCCATATAATAGCGGGGTGTTCACAGATACGCAGTATTTT. The variable domain in full, with the rest retrieved from reference TRBV11-2 and TRBJ2-3, is EAGVAQSPRYKIIEKRQSVAFWCNPISGHATLYWYQQILGQGPKLLIQFQNNGVVDDSQLPKDRFSAERLKGVDSTLKIQPAKLEDSAVYLCASSPYNSGVFTDTQYFGPGTRLTVL.

In this sample, this clonotype turned up a few times. The chain carries TRBV12-3 or TRBV12-4 and TRBJ2-7; D might be TRBD2 (6 bases). V lost 6 bases, J lost 5 bases, and 14 bases lay in between. The CDR3 contains 13 residues. The CDR3 here is CASSTGEVNEQYF. CDR3 bases: TGTGCCAGCAGCACTGGGGAGGTCAACGAGCAGTACTTC.

This clonotype was detected a few times. The chain's CDR3 is CSARLPLAGYNEQFF. DNA of the CDR3: TGCAGTGCCAGGCTTCCGTTAGCAGGGTACAATGAGCAGTTCTTC. The chain employs TRBV20-1 and TRBJ2-1, with a tentative D call TRBD1 (5 bases). The CDR3 runs 15 residues. The germline gives CDR1 DFQATT, CDR2 SNEGSKA (reference sequence). V lost 6 bases, J lost 4 bases, and 19 bases lay in between.

This clonotype has only one observation. The chain combines TRBV11-2 with TRBJ2-1; 11 nucleotides agree with TRBD1. The CDR3 covers 17 residues. V shed 3 bases, J shed 7 bases, and the junction held 11 bases outside the gene matches. Germline V gene lookup returns CDR1 SGHAT and CDR2 FQNNGV. In DNA form, the CDR3 reads TGTGCCAGCAGCTTTTGGCAACCGGGACAGGGGGGTAATGAGCAGTTCTTC. This codes for CASSFWQPGQGGNEQFF.

The chain recombines TRBV7-3 with TRBJ2-1; TRBD2 might be the D (5 bases). The CDR3 extends over 13 amino acids. Germline lookup yields CDR1 SGHTA and CDR2 FQGTGA. V gave up 7 bases and J gave up 8 bases, with 15 bases separating them. The CDR3 region has the DNA TGTGCCAGCACTAGCATCCCAGGAGATGAGCAGTTCTTC. Amino acids: CASTSIPGDEQFF.

In its sample, this clonotype was seen a few times. The chain joins TRBV7-9 to TRBJ1-2; D gene unclear. Germline lookup yields CDR1 SEHNR and CDR2 FQNEAQ (reference sequence). With 5 bases removed from V and 5 bases from J, the gap between germline ends came to 15 bases. The length of the CDR3 is 14 residues. In nucleotides, the CDR3 is TGTGCCAGCAGCGCCCCGGGAAACGAATATGGCTACACCTTC. It specifies CASSAPGNEYGYTF. Drawing the rest from reference TRBV7-9 and TRBJ1-2, the complete variable domain is DTGVSQNPRHKITKRGQNVTFRCDPISEHNRLYWYRQTLGQGPEFLTYFQNEAQLEKSRLLSDRFSAERPKGSFSTLEIQRTEQGDSAMYLCASSAPGNEYGYTFGSGTRLTVV.

This clonotype was counted only a few times. The chain uses TRBV20-1 and TRBJ2-7, with TRBD2 identical over 7 bases. V was clipped by 3 bases and J by 1 base; unmatched bases: 3. CDR1 and CDR2 from the germline V gene are DFQATT and SNEGSKA (reference sequence). CDR3 length: 13 amino acids. CDR3 DNA: TGCAGTGCTAGGGGGAGGGGATCCTACGAGCAGTACTTC. Encoded protein: CSARGRGSYEQYF.

This clonotype has more than one count but fewer than ten. The chain combines TRBV29-1 with TRBJ2-5; no clear D gene. The end of the DNA fits TRBJ2-7 better, so the J call may be wrong. CDR1 and CDR2 from the germline V gene are SQVTM and ANQGSEA. The CDR3 is made up of 11 amino acids. CDR3: CSVRLSYEQYF. The DNA for the CDR3 is TGCAGCGTTCGGCTCTCCTACGAGCAGTACTTC.

The chain links TRBV12-3 or TRBV12-4 to TRBJ1-5; D uncertain. This CDR3 contains 15 residues. Trimming took 2 bases from V and 3 from J, leaving 11 bases between them. CDR3 coding DNA: TGTGCCAGCAGTTTATTATACAGCCCCAATCAGCCCCAGCATTTT. It encodes CASSLLYSPNQPQHF.

Notes on this clonotype: A junction end diverges from the germline sequence, so it may reflect a read error. The chain links TRBV5-1 to TRBJ1-5; TRBD1 matches 8 bases. The germline V gene has CDR1 SGHRS and CDR2 YFSETQ. CDR3 length: 13 residues. CDR3: CASSVQGDQPQHF. DNA for the CDR3: TGTGCCAGCAGCGTACAGGGGGACCAGCCCCAGCATTTT.

This rearrangement joins TRBV7-9 to TRBJ1-2; D ambiguous. Trimming removed 5 bases from V and 7 bases from J, with 14 bases in between. This CDR3 contains 13 residues. Germline assignment: CDR1 SEHNR and CDR2 FQNEAQ (reference sequence). As DNA, the CDR3 is TGTGCCAGCAGCCACCGTGAGGGTCGTGGCTACACCTTC. Its protein is CASSHREGRGYTF.

Concerning this clonotype: An end of the junction differs from the germline gene, which may be a read error. The CDR3 reads CASGLQETSPETQYF. The CDR3 coding sequence is TGCGCCAGCGGCTTGCAAGAGACTAGCCCAGAGACCCAGTACTTC. The V gene is TRBV5-1, the J gene TRBJ2-5, with 7 bases that match TRBD2. Germline V gene data show CDR1 as SGHRS and CDR2 as YFSETQ. The CDR3 consists of 15 residues.

The gene calls are TRBV10-2 and TRBJ2-1; D is perhaps TRBD2 (5 bases). The CDR3 is made up of 12 amino acids. The V and J ends lost 8 bases and 4 bases respectively, with 9 bases between them. Germline values: CDR1 WSHSY, CDR2 SAAADI. CDR3 DNA: TGCGCCAGCCAACTAGGTTACAATGAGCAGTTCTTC. It yields the protein CASQLGYNEQFF.

This clonotype came up once. This chain joins TRBV20-1 and TRBJ1-4, with TRBD1 identical over 7 bases. With 6 bases clipped from V and 4 bases from J, the junction kept 5 bases outside the gene matches. Germline CDR1 and CDR2: DFQATT and SNEGSKA (reference sequence). The length of the CDR3 is 13 residues. The CDR3 coding sequence is TGCAGTGCACTGGACAGGATTAATGAAAAACTGTTTTTT. Amino acids: CSALDRINEKLFF.

Of note for this clonotype: Germline and junction disagree at one end, which may indicate a read error. The chain recombines TRBV6-6 with TRBJ2-7, with unresolved D. Germline-derived CDR1 and CDR2 are MNHNY and SVGAGI (reference sequence). This CDR3 spans 11 amino acids. The CDR3 here is CAGSLVGEQYF. Here the CDR3 DNA reads TGTGCCGGCAGTCTGGTGGGCGAGCAGTACTTC.

The chain couples TRBV4-1 to TRBJ1-2; D might be TRBD1 (6 bases). The CDR3 sequence is 15 residues long. The germline V gene has CDR1 MGHRA and CDR2 YSYEKL. Deletions cut 4 bases from V and 7 bases from J, with 19 bases between. CDR3 coding DNA: TGCGCCAGCAGCCCTAGAGAGGGGGTACCGCGTGGCTACACCTTC. Amino acids: CASSPREGVPRGYTF.

This clonotype was picked up a small number of times. The chain uses TRBV12-3 or TRBV12-4 and TRBJ2-1, with 11 bases that match TRBD2. V lost 3 bases, J lost 0 bases, and 16 bases stayed unmatched. CDR3 length: 21 residues. The CDR3 sequence is CASSFLLTSGRSPRSYNEQFF. For the CDR3, the DNA is TGTGCCAGCAGTTTTCTCCTCACTAGCGGGAGATCCCCACGCTCCTACAATGAGCAGTTCTTC.

This clonotype was counted only a few times. J is TRBJ2-5 and V is TRBV3-1; 7 nucleotides line up with TRBD2. Germline assignment: CDR1 LGHDT and CDR2 YNNKEL (reference sequence). This CDR3 region has 17 residues. V lost 4 bases, J lost 2 bases, and 13 bases stayed unmatched. The CDR3 DNA follows: TGTGCCAGCAGCCCGCTGCCGGGACTACTATCACAAGAGACCCAGTACTTC. Its protein product is CASSPLPGLLSQETQYF.